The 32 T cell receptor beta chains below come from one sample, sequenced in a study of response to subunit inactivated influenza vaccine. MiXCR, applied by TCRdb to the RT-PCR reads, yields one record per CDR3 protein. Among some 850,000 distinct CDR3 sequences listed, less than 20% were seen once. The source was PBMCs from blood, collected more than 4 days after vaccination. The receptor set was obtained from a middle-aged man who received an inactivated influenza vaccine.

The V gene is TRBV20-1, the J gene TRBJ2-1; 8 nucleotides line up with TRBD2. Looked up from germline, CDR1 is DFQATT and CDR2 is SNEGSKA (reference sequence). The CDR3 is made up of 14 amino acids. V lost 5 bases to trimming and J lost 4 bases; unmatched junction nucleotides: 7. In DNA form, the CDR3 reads TGCAGTGCTCAAAGCGGGAGCCAGTACAATGAGCAGTTCTTC. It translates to CSAQSGSQYNEQFF.

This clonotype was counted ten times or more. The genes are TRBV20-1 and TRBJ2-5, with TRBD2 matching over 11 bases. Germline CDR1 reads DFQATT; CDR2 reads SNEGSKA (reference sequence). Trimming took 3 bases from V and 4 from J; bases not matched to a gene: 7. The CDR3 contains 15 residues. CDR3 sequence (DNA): TGCAGTGCTAGTACTAGCGGGAGAGGAGTAGAGACCCAGTACTTC. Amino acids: CSASTSGRGVETQYF.

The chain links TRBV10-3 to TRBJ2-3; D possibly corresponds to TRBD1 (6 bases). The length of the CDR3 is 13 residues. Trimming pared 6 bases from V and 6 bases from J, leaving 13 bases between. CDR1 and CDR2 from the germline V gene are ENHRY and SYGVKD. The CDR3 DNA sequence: TGTGCCATCAGCAAGGGACAAGGGGATACGCAGTATTTT. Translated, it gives CAISKGQGDTQYF.

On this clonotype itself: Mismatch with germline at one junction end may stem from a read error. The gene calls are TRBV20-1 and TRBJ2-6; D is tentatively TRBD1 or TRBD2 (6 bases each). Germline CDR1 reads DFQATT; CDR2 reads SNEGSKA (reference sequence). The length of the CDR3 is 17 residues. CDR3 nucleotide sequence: TGCAGTGCTAGTCAAACCTTCAGCCGCTCGGGGGCCATCGTCCTGACTTTC. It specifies CSASQTFSRSGAIVLTF.

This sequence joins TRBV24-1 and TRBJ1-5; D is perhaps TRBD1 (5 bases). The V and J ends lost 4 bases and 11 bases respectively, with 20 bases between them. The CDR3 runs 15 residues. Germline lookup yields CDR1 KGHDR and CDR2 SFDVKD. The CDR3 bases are TGTGCCACCAGTGAGGGCAGTGGGGGGTATAGGGCCCAGCATTTT. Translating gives CATSEGSGGYRAQHF.

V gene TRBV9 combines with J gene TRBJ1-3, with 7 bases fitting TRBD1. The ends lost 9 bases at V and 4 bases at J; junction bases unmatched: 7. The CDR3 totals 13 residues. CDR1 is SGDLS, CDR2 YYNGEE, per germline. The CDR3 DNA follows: TGTGCCACCTCGACAGGGCCCGGAAACACCATATATTTT. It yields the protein CATSTGPGNTIYF.

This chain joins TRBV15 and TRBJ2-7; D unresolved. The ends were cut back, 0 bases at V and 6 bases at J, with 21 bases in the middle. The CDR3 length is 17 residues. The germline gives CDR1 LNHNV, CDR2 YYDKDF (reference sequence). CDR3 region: CATSRDPKTVGWIEQYF. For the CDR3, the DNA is TGTGCCACCAGCAGAGATCCAAAGACCGTGGGTTGGATCGAGCAGTACTTC.

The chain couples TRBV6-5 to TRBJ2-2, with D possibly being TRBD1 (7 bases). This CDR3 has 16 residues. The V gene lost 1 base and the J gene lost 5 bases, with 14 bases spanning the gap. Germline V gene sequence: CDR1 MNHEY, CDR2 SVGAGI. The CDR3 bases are TGTGCCAGCAGTTACTACAGGGGAGGTCAGACCGGGGAGCTGTTTTTT. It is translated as CASSYYRGGQTGELFF.

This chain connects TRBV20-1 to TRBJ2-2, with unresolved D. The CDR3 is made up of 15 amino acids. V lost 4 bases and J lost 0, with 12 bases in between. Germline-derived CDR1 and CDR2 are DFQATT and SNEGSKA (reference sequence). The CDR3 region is CSAIRPSTNTGELFF. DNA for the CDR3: TGCAGTGCTATTCGACCTAGTACGAACACCGGGGAGCTGTTTTTT.

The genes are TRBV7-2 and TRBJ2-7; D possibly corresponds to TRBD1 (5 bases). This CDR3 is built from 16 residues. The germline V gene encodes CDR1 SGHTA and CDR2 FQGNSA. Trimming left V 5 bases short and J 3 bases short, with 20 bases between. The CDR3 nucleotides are TGTGCCAGCAGCCCCCGCAGGACACTGAATCACTACGAGCAGTACTTC. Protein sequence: CASSPRRTLNHYEQYF.

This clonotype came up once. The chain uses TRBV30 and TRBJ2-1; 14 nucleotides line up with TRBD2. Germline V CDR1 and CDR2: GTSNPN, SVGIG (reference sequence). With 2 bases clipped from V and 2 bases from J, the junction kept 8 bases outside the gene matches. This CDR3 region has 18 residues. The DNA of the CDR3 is TGTGCCTGGAGTCTCCCTTCGACTAGCGGGAGGGCCTACAATGAGCAGTTCTTC. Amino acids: CAWSLPSTSGRAYNEQFF.

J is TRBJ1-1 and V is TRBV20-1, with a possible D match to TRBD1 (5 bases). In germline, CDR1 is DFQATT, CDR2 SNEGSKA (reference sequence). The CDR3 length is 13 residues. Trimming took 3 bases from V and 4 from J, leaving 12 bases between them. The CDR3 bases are TGCAGTGCTAGGCCCCCGGGGGGCACTGAAGCTTTCTTT. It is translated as CSARPPGGTEAFF.

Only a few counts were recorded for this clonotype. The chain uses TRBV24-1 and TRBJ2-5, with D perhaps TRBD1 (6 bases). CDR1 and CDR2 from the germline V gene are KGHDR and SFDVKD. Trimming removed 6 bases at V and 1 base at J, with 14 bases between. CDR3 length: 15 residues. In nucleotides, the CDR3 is TGTGCCACCAGTTTCCGGGACACCTTCCAAGAGACCCAGTACTTC. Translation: CATSFRDTFQETQYF.

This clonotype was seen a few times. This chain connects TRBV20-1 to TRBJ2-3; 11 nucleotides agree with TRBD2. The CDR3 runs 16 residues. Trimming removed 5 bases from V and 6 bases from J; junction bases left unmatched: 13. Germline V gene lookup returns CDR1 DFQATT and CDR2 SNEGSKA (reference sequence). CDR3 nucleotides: TGCAGTGCTGGAAAGACTAGCGGGGCTGGTGGGGATACGCAGTATTTT. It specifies CSAGKTSGAGGDTQYF.

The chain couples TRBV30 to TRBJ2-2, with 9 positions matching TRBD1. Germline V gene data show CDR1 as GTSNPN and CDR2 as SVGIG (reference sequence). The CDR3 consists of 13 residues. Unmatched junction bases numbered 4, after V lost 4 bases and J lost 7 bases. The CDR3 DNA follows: TGTGCCTGGACCGGGACAGGGTACGGGGAGCTGTTTTTT. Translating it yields CAWTGTGYGELFF.

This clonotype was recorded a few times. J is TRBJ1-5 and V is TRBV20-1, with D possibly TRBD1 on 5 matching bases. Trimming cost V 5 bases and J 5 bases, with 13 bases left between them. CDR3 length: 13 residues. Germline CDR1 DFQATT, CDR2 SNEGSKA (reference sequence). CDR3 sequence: CSAGTEEDQPQHF. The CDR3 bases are TGCAGTGCTGGGACGGAAGAGGATCAGCCCCAGCATTTT.

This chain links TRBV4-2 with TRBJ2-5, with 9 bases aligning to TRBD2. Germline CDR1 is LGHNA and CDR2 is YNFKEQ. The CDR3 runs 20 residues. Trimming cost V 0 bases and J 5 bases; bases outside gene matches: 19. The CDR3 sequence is CASSQESRLAGPLGDETQYF. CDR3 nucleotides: TGTGCCAGCAGCCAAGAGTCCCGGCTAGCGGGACCGCTAGGAGACGAGACCCAGTACTTC.

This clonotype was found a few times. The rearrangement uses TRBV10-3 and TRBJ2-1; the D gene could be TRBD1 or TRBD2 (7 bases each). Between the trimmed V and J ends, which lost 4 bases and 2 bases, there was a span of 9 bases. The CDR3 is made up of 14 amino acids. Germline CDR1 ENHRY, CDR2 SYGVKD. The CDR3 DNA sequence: TGTGCCATCAGTGCAGGGGGGGCCTACAATGAGCAGTTCTTC. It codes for CAISAGGAYNEQFF.

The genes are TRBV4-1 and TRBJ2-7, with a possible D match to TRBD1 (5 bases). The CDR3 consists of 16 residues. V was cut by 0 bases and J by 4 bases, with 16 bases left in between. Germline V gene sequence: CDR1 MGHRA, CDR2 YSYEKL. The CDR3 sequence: CASSQDPQTARYEQYF. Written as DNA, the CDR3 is TGCGCCAGCAGCCAAGATCCCCAGACAGCTCGATACGAGCAGTACTTC.

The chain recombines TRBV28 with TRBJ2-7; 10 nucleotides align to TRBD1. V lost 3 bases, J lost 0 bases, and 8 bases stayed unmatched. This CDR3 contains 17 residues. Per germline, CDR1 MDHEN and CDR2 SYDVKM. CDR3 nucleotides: TGTGCCAGCAGTTTGGGGACAGGGGAGGAAAGCTCCTACGAGCAGTACTTC. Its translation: CASSLGTGEESSYEQYF.

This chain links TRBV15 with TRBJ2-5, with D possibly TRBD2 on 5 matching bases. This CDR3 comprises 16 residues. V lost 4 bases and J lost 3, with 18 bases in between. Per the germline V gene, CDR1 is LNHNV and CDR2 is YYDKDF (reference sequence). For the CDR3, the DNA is TGTGCCACCAGCACTCGATCCGGGATTAGGAAAGAGACCCAGTACTTC. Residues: CATSTRSGIRKETQYF.

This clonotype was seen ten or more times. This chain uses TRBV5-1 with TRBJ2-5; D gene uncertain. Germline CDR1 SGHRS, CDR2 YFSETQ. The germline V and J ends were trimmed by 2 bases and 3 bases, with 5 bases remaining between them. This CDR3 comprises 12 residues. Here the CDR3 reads CASSFGKETQYF. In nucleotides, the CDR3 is TGCGCCAGCAGCTTCGGAAAAGAGACCCAGTACTTC. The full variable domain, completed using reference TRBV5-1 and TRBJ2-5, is KAGVTQTPRYLIKTRGQQVTLSCSPISGHRSVSWYQQTPGQGLQFLFEYFSETQRNKGNFPGRFSGRQFSNSRSEMNVSTLELGDSALYLCASSFGKETQYFGPGTRLLVL.

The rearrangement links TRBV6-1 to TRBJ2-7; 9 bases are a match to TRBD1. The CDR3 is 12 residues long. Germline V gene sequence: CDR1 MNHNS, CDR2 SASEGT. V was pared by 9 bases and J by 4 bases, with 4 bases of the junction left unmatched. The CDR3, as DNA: TGTGCCAGTACCGGGACAGGGTACGAGCAGTACTTC. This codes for CASTGTGYEQYF.

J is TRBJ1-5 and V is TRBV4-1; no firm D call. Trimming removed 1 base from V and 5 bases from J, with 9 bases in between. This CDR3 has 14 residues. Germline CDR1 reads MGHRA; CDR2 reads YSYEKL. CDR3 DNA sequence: TGCGCCAGCAGCCAAGTTCCTCTTGATCAGCCCCAGCATTTT. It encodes CASSQVPLDQPQHF.

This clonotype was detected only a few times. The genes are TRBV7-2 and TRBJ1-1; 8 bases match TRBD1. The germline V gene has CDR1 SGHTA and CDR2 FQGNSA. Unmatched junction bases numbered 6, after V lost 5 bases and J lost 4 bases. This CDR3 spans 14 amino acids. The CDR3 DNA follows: TGTGCCAGCAGCCCCTGGACAGGGATCACTGAAGCTTTCTTT. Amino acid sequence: CASSPWTGITEAFF.

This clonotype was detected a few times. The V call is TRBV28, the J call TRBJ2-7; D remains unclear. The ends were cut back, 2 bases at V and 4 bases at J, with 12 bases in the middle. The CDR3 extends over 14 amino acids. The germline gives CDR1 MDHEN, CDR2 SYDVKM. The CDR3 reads CASSLASIDYEQYF. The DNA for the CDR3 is TGTGCCAGCAGTTTAGCATCTATAGATTACGAGCAGTACTTC.

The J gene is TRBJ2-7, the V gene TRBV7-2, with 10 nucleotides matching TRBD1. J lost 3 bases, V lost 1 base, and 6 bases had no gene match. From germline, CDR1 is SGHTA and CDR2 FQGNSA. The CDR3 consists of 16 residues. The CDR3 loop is CASSLVWGTGDYEQYF. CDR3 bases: TGTGCCAGCAGCTTAGTGTGGGGGACAGGGGACTACGAGCAGTACTTC.

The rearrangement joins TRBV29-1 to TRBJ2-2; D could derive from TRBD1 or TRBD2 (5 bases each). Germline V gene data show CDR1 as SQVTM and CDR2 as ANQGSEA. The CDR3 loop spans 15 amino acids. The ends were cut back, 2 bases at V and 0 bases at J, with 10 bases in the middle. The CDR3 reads CSVETGQTNTGELFF. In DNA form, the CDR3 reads TGCAGCGTTGAAACGGGGCAGACGAACACCGGGGAGCTGTTTTTT.

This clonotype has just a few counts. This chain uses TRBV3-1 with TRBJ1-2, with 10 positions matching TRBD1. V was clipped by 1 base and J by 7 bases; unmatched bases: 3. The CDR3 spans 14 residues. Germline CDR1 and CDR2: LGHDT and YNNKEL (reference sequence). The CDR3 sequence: CASSQGQGALGYTF. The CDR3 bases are TGTGCCAGCAGCCAAGGACAGGGGGCCCTTGGCTACACCTTC.

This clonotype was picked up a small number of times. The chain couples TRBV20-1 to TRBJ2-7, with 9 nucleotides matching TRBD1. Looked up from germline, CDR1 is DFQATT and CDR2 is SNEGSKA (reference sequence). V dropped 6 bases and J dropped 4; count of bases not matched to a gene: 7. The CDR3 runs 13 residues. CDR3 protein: CSASGTGIYEQYF. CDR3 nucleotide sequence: TGCAGTGCGTCCGGGACAGGGATATACGAGCAGTACTTC.

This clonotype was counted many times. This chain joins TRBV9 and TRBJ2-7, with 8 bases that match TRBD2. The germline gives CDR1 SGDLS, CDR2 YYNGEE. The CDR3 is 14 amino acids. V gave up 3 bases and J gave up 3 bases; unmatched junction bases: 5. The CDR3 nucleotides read TGTGCCAGCAGCGCCCACGGGACTAGCTACGAGCAGTACTTC. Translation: CASSAHGTSYEQYF.

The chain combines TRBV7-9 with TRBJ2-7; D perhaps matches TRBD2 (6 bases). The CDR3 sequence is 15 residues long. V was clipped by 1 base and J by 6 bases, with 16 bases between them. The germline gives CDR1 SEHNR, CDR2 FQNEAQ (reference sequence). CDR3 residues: CASSLGGAISGEQYF. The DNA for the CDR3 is TGTGCCAGCAGCTTAGGCGGGGCCATCTCCGGCGAGCAGTACTTC.